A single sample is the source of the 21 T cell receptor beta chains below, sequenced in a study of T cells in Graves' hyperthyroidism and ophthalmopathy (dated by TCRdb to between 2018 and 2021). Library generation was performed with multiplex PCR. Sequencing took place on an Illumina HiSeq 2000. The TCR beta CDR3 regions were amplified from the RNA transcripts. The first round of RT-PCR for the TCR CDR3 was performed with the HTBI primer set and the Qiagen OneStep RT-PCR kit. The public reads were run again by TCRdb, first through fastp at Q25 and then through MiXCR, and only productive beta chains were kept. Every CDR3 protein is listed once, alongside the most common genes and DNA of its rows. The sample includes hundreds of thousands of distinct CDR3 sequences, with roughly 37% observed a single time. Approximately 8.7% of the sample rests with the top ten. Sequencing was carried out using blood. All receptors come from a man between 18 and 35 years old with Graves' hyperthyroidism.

The CDR3 is CASSQGSGPSYEQYF. In nucleotides, the CDR3 is TGTGCCAGCAGCCAAGGAAGCGGGCCCTCCTACGAGCAGTACTTC. The chain couples TRBV7-3 to TRBJ2-7, with a possible D match to TRBD2 (6 bases). V was shortened by 5 bases and J by 0 bases, with 14 bases between the two germline ends. This CDR3 comprises 15 residues. Germline V gene sequence: CDR1 SGHTA, CDR2 FQGTGA.

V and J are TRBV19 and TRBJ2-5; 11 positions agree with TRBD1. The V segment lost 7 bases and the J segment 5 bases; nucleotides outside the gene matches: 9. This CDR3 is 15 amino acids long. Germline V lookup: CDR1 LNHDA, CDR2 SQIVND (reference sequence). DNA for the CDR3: TGTGCCAGTACCATCCGGACAGGGGGCTTGGAGACCCAGTACTTC. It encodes CASTIRTGGLETQYF.

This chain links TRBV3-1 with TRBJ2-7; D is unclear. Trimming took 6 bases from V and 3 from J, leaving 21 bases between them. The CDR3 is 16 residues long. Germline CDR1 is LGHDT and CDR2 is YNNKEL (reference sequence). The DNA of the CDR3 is TGTGCCAGCAGTCCCTCTACTCTGACGGGTATCTACGAGCAGTACTTC. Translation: CASSPSTLTGIYEQYF.

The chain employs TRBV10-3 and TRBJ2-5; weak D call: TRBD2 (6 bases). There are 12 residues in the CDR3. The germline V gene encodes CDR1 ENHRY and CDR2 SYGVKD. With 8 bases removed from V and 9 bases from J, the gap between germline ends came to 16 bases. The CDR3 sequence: CAIGSSVRAQYF. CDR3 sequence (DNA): TGTGCCATCGGGTCTAGCGTTCGGGCCCAGTACTTC.

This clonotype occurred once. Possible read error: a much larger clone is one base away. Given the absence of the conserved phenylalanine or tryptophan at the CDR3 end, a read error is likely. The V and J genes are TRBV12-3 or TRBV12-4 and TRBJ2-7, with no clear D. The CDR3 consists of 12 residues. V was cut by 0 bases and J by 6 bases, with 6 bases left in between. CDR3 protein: CASSLAPPEQYS. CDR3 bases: TGTGCCAGCAGTTTAGCGCCGCCCGAGCAGTACTCC.

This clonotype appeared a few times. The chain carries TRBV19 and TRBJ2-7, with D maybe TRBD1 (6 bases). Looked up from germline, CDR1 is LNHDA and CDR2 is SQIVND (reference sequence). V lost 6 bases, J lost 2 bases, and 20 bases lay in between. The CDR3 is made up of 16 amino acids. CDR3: CASRLRAGQGTYEQYF. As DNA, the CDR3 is TGTGCCAGTAGGCTCAGGGCCGGGCAGGGGACCTACGAGCAGTACTTC.

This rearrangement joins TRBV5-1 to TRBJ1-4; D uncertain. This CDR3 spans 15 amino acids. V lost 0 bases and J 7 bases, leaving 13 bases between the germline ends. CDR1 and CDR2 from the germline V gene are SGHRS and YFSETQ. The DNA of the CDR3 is TGCGCCAGCAGCTTGGGTGGCGGGGTAATTGAAAAACTGTTTTTT. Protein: CASSLGGGVIEKLFF.

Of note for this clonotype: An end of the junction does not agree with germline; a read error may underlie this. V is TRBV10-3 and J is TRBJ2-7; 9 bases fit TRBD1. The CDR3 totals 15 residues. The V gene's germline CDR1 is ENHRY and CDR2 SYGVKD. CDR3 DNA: TGTGCCAGCAGTTCAGACTCGGACAGGGGTCGCGAGCAGTACTTC. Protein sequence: CASSSDSDRGREQYF.

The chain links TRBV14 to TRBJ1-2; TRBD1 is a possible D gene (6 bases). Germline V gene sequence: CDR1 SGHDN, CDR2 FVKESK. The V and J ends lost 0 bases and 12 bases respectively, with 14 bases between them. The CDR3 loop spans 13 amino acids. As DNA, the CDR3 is TGTGCCAGCAGCCAAGATGGGGGGCCTGGAAACACCTTC. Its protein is CASSQDGGPGNTF.

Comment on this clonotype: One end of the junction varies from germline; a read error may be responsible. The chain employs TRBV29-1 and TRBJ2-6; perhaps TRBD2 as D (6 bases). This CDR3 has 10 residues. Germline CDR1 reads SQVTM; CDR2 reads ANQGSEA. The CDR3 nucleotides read TGCAGCGCGTGGAGGGCAACTGAAGCTTTC. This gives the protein CSAWRATEAF.

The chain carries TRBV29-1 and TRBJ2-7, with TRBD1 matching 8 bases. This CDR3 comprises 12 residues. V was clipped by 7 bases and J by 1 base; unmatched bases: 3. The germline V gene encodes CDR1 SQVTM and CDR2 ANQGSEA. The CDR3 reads CSGWDRSYEQYF. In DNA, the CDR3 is TGCAGCGGTTGGGACAGGTCCTACGAGCAGTACTTC.

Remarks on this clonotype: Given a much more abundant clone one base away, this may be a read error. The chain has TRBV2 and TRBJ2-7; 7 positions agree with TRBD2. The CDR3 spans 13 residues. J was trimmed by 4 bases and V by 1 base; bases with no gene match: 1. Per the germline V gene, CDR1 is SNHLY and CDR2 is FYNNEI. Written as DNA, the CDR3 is TGTGCCAGCAGTGAAGGGGAGGGTTACGAGCAGTACTTC. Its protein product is CASSEGEGYEQYF.

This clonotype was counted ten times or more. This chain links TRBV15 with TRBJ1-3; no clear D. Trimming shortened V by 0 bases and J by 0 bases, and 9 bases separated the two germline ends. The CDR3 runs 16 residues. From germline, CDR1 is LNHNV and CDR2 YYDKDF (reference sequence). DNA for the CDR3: TGTGCCACCAGCAGAGACGGCCGACCCTCTGGAAACACCATATATTTT. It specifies CATSRDGRPSGNTIYF.

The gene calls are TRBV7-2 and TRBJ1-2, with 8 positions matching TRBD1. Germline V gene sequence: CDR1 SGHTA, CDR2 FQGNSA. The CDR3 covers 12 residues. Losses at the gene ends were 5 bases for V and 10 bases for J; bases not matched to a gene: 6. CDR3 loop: CASSHRGEAYTF. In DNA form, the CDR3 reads TGTGCCAGCAGCCACAGGGGGGAGGCCTACACCTTC. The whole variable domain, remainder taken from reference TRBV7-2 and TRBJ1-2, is GAGVSQSPSNKVTEKGKDVELRCDPISGHTALYWYRQSLGQGLEFLIYFQGNSAPDKSGLPSDRFSAERTGGSVSTLTIQRTQQEDSAVYLCASSHRGEAYTFGSGTRLTVV.

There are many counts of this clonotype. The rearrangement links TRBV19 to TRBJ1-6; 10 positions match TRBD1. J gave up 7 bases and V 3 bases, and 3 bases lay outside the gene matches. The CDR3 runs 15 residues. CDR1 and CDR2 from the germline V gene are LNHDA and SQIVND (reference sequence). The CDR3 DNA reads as TGTGCCAGTAGTATGGCGGGACAGGGGAATTCACCCCTCCACTTT. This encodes CASSMAGQGNSPLHF.

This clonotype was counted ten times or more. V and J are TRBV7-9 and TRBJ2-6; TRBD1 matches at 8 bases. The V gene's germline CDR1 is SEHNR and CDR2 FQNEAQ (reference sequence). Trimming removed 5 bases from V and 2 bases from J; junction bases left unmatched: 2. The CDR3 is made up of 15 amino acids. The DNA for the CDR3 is TGTGCCAGCAGCACGACAGGGGCTGGGGCCAACGTCCTGACTTTC. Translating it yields CASSTTGAGANVLTF.

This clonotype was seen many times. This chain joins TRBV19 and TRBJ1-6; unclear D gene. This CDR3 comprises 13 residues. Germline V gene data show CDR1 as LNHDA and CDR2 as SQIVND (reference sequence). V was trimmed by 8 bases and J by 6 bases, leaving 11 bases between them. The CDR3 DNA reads TGTGCCAGTGAGTCAGCGCCTAATTCACCCCTCCACTTT. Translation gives CASESAPNSPLHF.

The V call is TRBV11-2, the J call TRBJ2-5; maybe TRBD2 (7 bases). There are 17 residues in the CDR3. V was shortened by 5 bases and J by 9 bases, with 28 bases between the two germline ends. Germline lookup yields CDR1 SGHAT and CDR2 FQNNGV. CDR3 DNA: TGTGCCAGCAGCCTCACCGGTTCCGGGACAAAGGGAGGGGCCCAGTACTTC. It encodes CASSLTGSGTKGGAQYF.

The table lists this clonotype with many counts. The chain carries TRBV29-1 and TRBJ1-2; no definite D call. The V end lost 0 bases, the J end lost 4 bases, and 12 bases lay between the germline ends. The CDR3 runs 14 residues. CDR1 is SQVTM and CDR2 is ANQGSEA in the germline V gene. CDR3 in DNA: TGCAGCGTTGAAGATCGGTCGATCCCCTATGGCTACACCTTC. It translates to CSVEDRSIPYGYTF.

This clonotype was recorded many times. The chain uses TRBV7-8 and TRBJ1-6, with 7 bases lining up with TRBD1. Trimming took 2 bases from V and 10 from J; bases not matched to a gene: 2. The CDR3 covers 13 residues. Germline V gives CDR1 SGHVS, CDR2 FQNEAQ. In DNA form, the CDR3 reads TGTGCCAGCAGCTTACAGGGGGGATCACCCCTCCACTTT. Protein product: CASSLQGGSPLHF.

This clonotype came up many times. The DNA of the CDR3 is TGTGCCACCAGCAGCTACCAGACTAGCCAAGAGACCCAGTACTTC. As protein: CATSSYQTSQETQYF. The rearrangement links TRBV15 to TRBJ2-5, with D perhaps TRBD2 (6 bases). The CDR3 has 15 amino acids. With 3 bases removed from V and 1 base from J, the gap between germline ends came to 12 bases. Per germline, CDR1 LNHNV and CDR2 YYDKDF (reference sequence). The variable domain in full, completed from reference TRBV15 and TRBJ2-5, reads DAMVIQNPRYQVTQFGKPVTLSCSQTLNHNVMYWYQQKSSQAPKLLFHYYDKDFNNEADTPDNFQSRRPNTSFCFLDIRSPGLGDTAMYLCATSSYQTSQETQYFGPGTRLLVL.